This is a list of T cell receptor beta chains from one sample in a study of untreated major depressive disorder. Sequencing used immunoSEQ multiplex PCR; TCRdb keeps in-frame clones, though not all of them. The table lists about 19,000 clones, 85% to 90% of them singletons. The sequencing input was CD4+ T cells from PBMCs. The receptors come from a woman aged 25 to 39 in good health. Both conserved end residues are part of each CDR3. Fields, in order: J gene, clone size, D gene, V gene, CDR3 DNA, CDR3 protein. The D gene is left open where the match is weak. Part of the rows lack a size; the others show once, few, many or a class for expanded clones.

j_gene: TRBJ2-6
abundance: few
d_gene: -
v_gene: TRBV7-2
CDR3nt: TGTGCCAGCAGCTTAGGTCCGGGGGCGGGGGCCAACGTCCTGACTTTC
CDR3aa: CASSLGPGAGANVLTF

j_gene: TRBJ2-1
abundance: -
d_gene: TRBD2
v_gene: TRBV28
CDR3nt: TGTGCCAGCACCAACACGGGACTAGCGGGAGAAAATGAGCAGTTCTTC
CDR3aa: CASTNTGLAGENEQFF

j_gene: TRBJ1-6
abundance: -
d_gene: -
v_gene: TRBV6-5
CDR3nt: TGTGCCAGCAGTTACGCGGCGCGCTCGTATGGTTCACCCCTCCACTTT
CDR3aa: CASSYAARSYGSPLHF

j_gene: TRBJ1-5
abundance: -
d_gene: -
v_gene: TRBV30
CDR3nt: TGTGCCTGGAATGCAGGGAATAGCAATCAGCCCCAGCATTTT
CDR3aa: CAWNAGNSNQPQHF

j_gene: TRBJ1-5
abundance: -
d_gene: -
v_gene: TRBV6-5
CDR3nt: TGTGCCAGCAGTTACGACAGACTCATTCAGCCCCAGCATTTT
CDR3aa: CASSYDRLIQPQHF

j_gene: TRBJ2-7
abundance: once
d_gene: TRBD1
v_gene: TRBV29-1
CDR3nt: TGCAGCGTCAACAGGGGCTCCTACGAGCAGTACTTC
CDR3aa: CSVNRGSYEQYF

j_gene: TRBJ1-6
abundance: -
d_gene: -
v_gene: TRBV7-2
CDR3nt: TGTGCCAGCAGCTTGGGAGGGTCAAATTCACCCCTCCACTTT
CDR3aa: CASSLGGSNSPLHF

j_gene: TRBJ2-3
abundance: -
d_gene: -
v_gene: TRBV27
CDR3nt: TGTGCCAGCAGTTGGGCAGATACGCAGTATTTT
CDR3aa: CASSWADTQYF

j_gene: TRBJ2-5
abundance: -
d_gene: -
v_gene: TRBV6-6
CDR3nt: TGTGCCAGCAGTGGATTGGGACCCCCCATAGAGACCCAGTACTTC
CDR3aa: CASSGLGPPIETQYF

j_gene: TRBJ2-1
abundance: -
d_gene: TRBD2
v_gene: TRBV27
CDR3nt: TGTGCCAGCAGTTTATCGGAAGCGGGAAACAATGAGCAGTTCTTC
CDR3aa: CASSLSEAGNNEQFF

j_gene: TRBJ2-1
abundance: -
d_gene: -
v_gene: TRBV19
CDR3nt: TGTGCCAGTAGTATTGGAGGCATTGTGAATGAGCAGTTCTTC
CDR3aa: CASSIGGIVNEQFF